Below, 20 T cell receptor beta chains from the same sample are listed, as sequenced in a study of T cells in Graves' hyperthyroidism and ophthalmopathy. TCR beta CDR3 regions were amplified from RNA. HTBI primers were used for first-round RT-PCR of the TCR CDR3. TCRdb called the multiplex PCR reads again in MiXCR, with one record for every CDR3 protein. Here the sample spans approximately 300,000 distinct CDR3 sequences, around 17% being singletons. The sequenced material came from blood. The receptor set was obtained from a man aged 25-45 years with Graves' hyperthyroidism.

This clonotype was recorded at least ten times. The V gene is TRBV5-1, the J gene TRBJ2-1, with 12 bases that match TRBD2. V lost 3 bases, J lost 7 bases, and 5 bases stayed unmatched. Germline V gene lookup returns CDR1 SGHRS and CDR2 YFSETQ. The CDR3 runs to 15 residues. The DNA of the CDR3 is TGCGCCAGCAGCTGGGGACTAGCGGGTACAAATGAGCAGTTCTTC. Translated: CASSWGLAGTNEQFF.

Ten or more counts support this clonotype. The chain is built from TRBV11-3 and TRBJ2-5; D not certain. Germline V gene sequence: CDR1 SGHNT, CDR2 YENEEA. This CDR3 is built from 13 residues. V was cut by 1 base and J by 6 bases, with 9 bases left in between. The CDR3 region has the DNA TGTGCCAGCAGCTTAGTAGGCGAGAAGACCCAGTACTTC. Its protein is CASSLVGEKTQYF.

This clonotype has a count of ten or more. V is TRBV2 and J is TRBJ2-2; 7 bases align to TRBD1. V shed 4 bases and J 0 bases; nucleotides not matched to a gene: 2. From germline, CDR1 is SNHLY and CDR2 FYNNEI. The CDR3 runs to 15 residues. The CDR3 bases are TGTGCCAGCAGTGGTCAGGGGGCGAACACCGGGGAGCTGTTTTTT. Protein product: CASSGQGANTGELFF.

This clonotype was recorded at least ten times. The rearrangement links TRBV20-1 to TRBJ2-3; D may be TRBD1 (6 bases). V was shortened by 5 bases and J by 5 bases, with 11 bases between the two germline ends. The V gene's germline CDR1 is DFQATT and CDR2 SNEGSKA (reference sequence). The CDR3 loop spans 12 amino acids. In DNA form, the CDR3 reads TGCAGTGCTTATTGGGGGCAAGATACGCAGTATTTT. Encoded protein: CSAYWGQDTQYF.

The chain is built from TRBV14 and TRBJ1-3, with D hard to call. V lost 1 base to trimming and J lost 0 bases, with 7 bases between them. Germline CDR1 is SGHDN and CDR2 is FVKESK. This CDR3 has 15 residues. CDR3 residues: CASSQVEISGNTIYF. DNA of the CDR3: TGTGCCAGCAGCCAAGTCGAGATCTCTGGAAACACCATATATTTT.

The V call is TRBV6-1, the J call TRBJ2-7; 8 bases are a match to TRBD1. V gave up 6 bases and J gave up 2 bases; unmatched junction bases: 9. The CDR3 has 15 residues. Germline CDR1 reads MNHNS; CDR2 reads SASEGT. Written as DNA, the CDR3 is TGTGCCAGCAGGGCCGGGACAGGTGGGGCCTACGAGCAGTACTTC. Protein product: CASRAGTGGAYEQYF.

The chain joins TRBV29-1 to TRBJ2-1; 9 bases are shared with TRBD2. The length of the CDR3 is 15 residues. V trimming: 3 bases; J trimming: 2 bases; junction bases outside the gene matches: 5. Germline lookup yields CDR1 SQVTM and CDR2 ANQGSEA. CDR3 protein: CSVDEAGGTYNEQFF. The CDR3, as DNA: TGCAGCGTTGATGAGGCGGGAGGGACCTACAATGAGCAGTTCTTC.

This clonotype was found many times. This CDR3 is CASSFLSGGETQYF. CDR3 DNA: TGTGCCAGCAGCTTCCTATCGGGAGGAGAGACCCAGTACTTC. The chain combines TRBV5-5 with TRBJ2-5, with 7 bases fitting TRBD2. The CDR3 has 14 amino acids. Trimming took 2 bases from V and 4 from J; bases not matched to a gene: 5. Germline CDR1 and CDR2: SGHKS and YYEKEE (reference sequence). The full variable domain, with the rest looked up from reference TRBV5-5 and TRBJ2-5, is DAGVTQSPTHLIKTRGQQVTLRCSPISGHKSVSWYQQVLGQGPQFIFQYYEKEERGRGNFPDRFSARQFPNYSSELNVNALLLGDSALYLCASSFLSGGETQYFGPGTRLLVL.

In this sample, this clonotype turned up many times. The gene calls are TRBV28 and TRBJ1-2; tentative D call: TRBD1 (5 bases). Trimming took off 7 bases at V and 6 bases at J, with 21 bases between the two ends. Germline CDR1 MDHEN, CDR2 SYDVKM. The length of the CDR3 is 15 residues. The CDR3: CASIQGDGGSHGYTF. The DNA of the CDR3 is TGTGCCAGCATCCAGGGAGACGGAGGGAGTCATGGCTACACCTTC.

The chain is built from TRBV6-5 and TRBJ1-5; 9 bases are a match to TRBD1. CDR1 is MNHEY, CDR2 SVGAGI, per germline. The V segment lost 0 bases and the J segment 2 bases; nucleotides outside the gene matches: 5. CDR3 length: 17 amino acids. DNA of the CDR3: TGTGCCAGCAGTTACTCTAGGACAGGGGAGGGCAATCAGCCCCAGCATTTT. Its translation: CASSYSRTGEGNQPQHF.

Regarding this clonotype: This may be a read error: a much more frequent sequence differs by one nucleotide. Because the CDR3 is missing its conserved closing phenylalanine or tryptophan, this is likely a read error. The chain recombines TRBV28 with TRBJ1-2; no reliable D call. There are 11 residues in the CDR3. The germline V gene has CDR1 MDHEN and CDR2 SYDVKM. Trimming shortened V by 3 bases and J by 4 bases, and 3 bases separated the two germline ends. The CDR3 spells CASSFAYGYTL. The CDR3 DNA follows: TGTGCCAGCAGTTTCGCCTATGGCTACACCCTC.

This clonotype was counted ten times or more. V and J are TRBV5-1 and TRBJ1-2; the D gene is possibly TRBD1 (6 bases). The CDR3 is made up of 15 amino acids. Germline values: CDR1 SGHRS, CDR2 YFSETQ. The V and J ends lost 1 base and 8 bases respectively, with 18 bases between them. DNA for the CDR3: TGCGCCAGCAGCTTGAATCCCTCGGGGGCGTCGGGCTACACCTTC. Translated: CASSLNPSGASGYTF.

The CDR3 DNA is TGCGCCAGCAGCTTCGGGGCGGGAGCGTACGAGCAGTACTTC. This translates into CASSFGAGAYEQYF. This chain joins TRBV5-1 and TRBJ2-7, with 7 positions matching TRBD2. CDR3 length: 14 residues. Trimming at V came to 2 bases and at J to 4 bases, leaving 6 bases not matched to a gene. Germline V lookup: CDR1 SGHRS, CDR2 YFSETQ.

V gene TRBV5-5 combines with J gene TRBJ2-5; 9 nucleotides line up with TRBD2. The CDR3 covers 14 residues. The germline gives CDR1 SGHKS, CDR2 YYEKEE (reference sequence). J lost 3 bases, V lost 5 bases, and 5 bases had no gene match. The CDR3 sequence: CASSSSSGEETQYF. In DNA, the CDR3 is TGTGCCAGCAGTTCTTCTAGCGGGGAAGAGACCCAGTACTTC.

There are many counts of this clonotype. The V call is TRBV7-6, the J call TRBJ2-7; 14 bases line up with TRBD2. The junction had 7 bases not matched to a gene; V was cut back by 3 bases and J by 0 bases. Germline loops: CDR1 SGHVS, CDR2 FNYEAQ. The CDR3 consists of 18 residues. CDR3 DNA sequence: TGTGCCAGCAGCTTCGCCGGACTAGCGGGAGGCTACTCCTACGAGCAGTACTTC. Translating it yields CASSFAGLAGGYSYEQYF.

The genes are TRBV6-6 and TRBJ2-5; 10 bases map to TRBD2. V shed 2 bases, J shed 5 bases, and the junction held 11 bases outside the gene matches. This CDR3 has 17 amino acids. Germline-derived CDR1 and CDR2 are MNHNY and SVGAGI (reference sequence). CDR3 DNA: TGTGCCAGCAGTTACAGGGCTAGCGGGAGATTGGGGGAGACCCAGTACTTC. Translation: CASSYRASGRLGETQYF.

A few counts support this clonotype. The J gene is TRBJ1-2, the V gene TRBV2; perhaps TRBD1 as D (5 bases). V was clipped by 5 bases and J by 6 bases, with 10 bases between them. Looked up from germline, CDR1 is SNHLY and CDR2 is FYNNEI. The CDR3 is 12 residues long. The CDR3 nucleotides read TGTGCCAGCAGTTACAGGATTAATGGCTACACCTTC. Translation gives CASSYRINGYTF.

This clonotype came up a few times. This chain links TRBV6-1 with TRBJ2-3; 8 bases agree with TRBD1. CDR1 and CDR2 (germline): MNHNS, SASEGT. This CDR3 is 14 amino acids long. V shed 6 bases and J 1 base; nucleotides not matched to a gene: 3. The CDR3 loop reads CASRNRGGTDTQYF. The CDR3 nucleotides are TGTGCCAGCAGAAACAGGGGGGGCACAGATACGCAGTATTTT.

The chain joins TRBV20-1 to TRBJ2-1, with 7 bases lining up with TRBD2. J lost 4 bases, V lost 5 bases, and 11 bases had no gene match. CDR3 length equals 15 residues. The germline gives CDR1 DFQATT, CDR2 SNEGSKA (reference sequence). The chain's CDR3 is CSAREGGSIYNEQFF. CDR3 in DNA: TGCAGTGCTCGCGAAGGCGGGAGTATATACAATGAGCAGTTCTTC.

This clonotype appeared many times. CDR3 DNA sequence: TGTGCCAGCAGTCCAGAATACAGGGAGGAGACCCAGTACTTC. Encoded protein: CASSPEYREETQYF. The chain links TRBV27 to TRBJ2-5; possibly TRBD1 for D (6 bases). Germline V gives CDR1 MNHEY, CDR2 SMNVEV (reference sequence). V lost 5 bases and J 5 bases, leaving 15 bases between the germline ends. This CDR3 has 14 amino acids.